This T cell receptor beta chain was sequenced for a study of monozygotic twins with inflammatory bowel disease. General study results and limits: Repertoire similarity was not found to differ between concordant and discordant twins, possibly from limited power.

The V gene's germline CDR1 is MDHEN and CDR2 SYDVKM. The CDR3 extends over 16 amino acids. Blood samples measuring about 2.5 ml were taken per donor. TCR libraries each used approximately 3,500 ng of total RNA. With around 16 and 10 cycles respectively, two nested PCRs were carried out on TCRalpha and TCRbeta cDNA. Each CDR3 protein gets one entry in TCRdb, which reprocessed the 5' RACE reads and gives no DNA. The sample has some 200,000 distinct CDR3 sequences. Notes on this clonotype: Antigen: not known.

This receptor was identified in a human donor with ulcerative colitis or Crohn's disease, or a healthy co-twin of an affected twin (not recorded which). Material: blood. The rearrangement joins TRBV28 to TRBJ2-3; checking the TCRdb D call of TRBD2 is not possible without DNA. Here the CDR3 reads CASIPSKLGGTDTQYF.